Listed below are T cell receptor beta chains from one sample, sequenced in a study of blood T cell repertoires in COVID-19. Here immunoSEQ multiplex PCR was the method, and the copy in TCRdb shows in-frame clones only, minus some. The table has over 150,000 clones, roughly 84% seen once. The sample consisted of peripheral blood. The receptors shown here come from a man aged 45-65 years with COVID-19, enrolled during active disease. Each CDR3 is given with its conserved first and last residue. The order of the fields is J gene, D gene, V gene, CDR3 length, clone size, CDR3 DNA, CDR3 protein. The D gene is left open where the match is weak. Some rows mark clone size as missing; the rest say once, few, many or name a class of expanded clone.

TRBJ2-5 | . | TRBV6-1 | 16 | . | TGTGCCAGCAGTGAAGGCCTCCGCTCGGGGCAAGAGACCCAGTACTTC | CASSEGLRSGQETQYF
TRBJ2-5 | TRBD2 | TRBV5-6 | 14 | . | TGTGCCAGCAGCTTTACTAGCGGACAAGAGACCCAGTACTTC | CASSFTSGQETQYF
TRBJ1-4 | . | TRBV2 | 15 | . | TGTGCCAGCAGTGGGCAACAGGAGCCTAATGAAAAACTGTTTTTT | CASSGQQEPNEKLFF
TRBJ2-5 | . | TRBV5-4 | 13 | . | TGTGCCAGCAGCTTGTCAGGGGAGGAGACCCAGTACTTC | CASSLSGEETQYF
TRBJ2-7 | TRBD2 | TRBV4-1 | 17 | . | TGCGCCAGCAGCCTCCTTCGACTAGCGGGGAGCTCCTACGAGCAGTACTTC | CASSLLRLAGSSYEQYF
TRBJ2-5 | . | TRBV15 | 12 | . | TGTGCCACCAGCAGAGATCAGGGGACCCAGTACTTC | CATSRDQGTQYF
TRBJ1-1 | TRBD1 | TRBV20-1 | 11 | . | TGCGGCTACAGGGGGACGACTGAAGCTTTCTTT | CGYRGTTEAFF
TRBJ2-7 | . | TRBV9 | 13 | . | TGTGCCAGCAGCGTACGACTAGGCTACGAGCAGTACTTC | CASSVRLGYEQYF
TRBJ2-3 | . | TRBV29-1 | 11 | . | TGCAGCGTCGTGCGGACAGATACGCAGTATTTT | CSVVRTDTQYF
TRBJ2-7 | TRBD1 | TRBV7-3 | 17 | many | TGTGCCAGCAGCTTAGGGACAGGGGGCCTAAGCTCCTACGAGCAGTACTTC | CASSLGTGGLSSYEQYF
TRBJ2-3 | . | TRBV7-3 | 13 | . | TGTGCCAGCAGCTTCCAGGGTCCAGATACGCAGTATTTT | CASSFQGPDTQYF
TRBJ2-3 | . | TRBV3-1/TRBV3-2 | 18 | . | TGTGCCAGCAGCCCCGCCCCCCTCACAGGGGTCGGGAGTTATACGCAGTATTTT | CASSPAPLTGVGSYTQYF
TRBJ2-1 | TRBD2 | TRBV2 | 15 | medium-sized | TGTGCCAGCACTCCTAGCGGGGGGGAATACAATGAGCAGTTCTTC | CASTPSGGEYNEQFF
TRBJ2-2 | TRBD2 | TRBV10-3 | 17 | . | TGTGCCAGCGCGTGGACTAGCGGGGGGACGAACACCGGGGAGCTGTTTTTT | CASAWTSGGTNTGELFF
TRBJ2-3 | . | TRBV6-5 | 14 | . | TGTGCCAGCAGTCCGAAGAGCGGAACAGATACGCAGTATTTT | CASSPKSGTDTQYF
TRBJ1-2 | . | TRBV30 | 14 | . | TGTGCCTGGAGTGTACCGGGGGTAGAGTATGGCTACACCTTC | CAWSVPGVEYGYTF
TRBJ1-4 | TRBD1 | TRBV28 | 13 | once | TGTGCAGCCCAAAGAGGGGGCCCTGAAAAACTGTTTTTT | CAAQRGGPEKLFF
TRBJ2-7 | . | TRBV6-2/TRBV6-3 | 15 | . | TGTGCCAGCAGTTACTCTCCGACATCTTCCTACGAGCAGTACTTC | CASSYSPTSSYEQYF
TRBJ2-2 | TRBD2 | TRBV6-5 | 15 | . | TGTGCCAGCAGACCCCTAGCGGGAGTCACCGGGGAGCTGTTTTTT | CASRPLAGVTGELFF
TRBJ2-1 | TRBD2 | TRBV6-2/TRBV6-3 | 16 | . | TGTGCCAGCAGTTACTCCGGGGGGGTTGGGTACAATGAGCAGTTCTTC | CASSYSGGVGYNEQFF
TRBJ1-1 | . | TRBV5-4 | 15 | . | TGTGCCAGCAGCCCCCCTTGGGGAGGGAACACTGAAGCTTTCTTT | CASSPPWGGNTEAFF
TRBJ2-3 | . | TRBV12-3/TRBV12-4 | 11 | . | TGTGCCAGCAGGGAGGGAGATACGCAGTATTTT | CASREGDTQYF
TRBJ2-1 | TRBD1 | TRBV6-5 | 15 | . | TGTGCCAGCAGTCGGCTCCCGGGACAGGGTAATGAGCAGTTCTTC | CASSRLPGQGNEQFF
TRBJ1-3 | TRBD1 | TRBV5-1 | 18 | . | TGCGCCAGCAGCTTGGTCCGGGACAGCTTTACTTCTGGAAACACCATATATTTT | CASSLVRDSFTSGNTIYF
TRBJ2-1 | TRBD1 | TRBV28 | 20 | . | TGTGCCAGCAGTTCGAACAGGGGCCGCATTACCATTAGCTCCTACAATGAGCAGTTCTTC | CASSSNRGRITISSYNEQFF